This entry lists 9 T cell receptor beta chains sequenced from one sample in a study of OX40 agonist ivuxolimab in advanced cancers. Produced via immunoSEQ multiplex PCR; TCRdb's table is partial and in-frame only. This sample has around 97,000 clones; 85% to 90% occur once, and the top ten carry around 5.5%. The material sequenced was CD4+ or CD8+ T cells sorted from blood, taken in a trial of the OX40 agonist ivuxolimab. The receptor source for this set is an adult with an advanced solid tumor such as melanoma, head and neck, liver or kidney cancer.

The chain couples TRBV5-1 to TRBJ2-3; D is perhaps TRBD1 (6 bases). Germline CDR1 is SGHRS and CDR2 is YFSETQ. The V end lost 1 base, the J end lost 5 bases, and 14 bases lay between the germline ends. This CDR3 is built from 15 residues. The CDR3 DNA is TGCGCCAGCAGCTTGAGGGGACAAATATTAGATACGCAGTATTTT. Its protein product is CASSLRGQILDTQYF.

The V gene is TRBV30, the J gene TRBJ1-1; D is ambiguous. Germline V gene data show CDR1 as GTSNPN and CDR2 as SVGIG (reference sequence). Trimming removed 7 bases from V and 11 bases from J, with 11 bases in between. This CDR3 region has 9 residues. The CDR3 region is CALGLEAFF. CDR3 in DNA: TGTGCCTTAGGATTGGAGGCTTTCTTT. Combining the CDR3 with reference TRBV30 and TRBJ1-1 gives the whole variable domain SQTIHQWPATLVQPVGSPLSLECTVEGTSNPNLYWYRQAAGRGLQLLFYSVGIGQISSEVPQNLSASRPQDRQFILSSKKLLLSDSGFYLCALGLEAFFGQGTRLTVV.

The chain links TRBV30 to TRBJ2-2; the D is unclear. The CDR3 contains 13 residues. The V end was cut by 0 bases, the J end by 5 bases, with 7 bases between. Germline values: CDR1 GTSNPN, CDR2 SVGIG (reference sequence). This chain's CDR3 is CAWSVTGTGELFF. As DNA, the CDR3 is TGTGCCTGGAGTGTTACCGGAACCGGGGAGCTGTTTTTT. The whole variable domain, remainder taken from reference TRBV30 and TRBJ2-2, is SQTIHQWPATLVQPVGSPLSLECTVEGTSNPNLYWYRQAAGRGLQLLFYSVGIGQISSEVPQNLSASRPQDRQFILSSKKLLLSDSGFYLCAWSVTGTGELFFGEGSRLTVL.

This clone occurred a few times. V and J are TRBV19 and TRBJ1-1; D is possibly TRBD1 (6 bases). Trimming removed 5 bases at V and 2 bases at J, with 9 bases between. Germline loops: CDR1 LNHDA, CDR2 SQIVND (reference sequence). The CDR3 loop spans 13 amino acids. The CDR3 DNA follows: TGTGCCAGTAGTGACAGGCCTAACACTGAAGCTTTCTTT. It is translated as CASSDRPNTEAFF.

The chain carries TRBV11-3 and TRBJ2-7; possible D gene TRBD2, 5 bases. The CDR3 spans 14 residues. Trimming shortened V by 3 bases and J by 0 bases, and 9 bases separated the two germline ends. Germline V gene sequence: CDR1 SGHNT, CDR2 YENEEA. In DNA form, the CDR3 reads TGTGCCAGCAGCTTCGTGGACTCCTCCTACGAGCAGTACTTC. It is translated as CASSFVDSSYEQYF.

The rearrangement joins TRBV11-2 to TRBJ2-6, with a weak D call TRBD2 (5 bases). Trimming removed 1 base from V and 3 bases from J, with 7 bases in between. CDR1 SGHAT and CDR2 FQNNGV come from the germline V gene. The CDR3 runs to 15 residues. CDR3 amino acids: CASSLAGYGANVLTF. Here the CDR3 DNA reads TGTGCCAGCAGCTTAGCGGGGTATGGGGCCAACGTCCTGACTTTC. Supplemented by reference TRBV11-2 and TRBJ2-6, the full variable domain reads EAGVAQSPRYKIIEKRQSVAFWCNPISGHATLYWYQQILGQGPKLLIQFQNNGVVDDSQLPKDRFSAERLKGVDSTLKIQPAKLEDSAVYLCASSLAGYGANVLTFGAGSRLTVL.

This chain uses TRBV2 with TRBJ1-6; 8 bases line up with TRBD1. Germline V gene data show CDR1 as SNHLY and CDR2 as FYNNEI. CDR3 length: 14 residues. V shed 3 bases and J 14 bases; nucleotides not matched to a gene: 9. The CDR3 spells CASSDHQGARALHF. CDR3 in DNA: TGTGCCAGCAGTGACCATCAGGGGGCGCGGGCCCTCCACTTT. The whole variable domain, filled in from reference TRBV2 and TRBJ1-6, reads EPEVTQTPSHQVTQMGQEVILRCVPISNHLYFYWYRQILGQKVEFLVSFYNNEISEKSEIFDDQFSVERPDGSNFTLKIRSTKLEDSAMYFCASSDHQGARALHFGNGTRLTVT.

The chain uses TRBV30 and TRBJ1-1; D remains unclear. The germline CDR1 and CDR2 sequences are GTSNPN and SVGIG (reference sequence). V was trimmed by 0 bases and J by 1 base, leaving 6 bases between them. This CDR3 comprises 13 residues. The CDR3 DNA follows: TGTGCCTGGAGTGTCCTATCGAACACTGAAGCTTTCTTT. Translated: CAWSVLSNTEAFF.

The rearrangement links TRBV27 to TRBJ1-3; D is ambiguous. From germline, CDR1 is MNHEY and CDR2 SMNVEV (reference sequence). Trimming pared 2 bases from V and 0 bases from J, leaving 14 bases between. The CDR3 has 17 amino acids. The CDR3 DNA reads TGTGCCAGCAGTTTAACTCCTCCCCGAGTCTCTGGAAACACCATATATTTT. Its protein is CASSLTPPRVSGNTIYF.